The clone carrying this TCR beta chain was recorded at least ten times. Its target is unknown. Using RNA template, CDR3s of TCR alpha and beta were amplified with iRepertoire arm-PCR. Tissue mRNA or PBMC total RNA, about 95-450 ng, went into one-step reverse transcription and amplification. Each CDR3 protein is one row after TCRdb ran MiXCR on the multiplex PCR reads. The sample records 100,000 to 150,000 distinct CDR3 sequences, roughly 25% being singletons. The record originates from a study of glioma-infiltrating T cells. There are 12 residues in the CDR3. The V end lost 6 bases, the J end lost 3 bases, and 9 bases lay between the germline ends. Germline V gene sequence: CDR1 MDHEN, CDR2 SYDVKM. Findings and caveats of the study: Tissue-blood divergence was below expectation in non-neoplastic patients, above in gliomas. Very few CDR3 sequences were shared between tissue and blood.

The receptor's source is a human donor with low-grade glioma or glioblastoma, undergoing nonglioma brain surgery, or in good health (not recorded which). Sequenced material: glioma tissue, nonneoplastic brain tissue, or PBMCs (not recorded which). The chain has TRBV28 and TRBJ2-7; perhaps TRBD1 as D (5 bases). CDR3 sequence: CASSPGYYEQYF. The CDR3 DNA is TGTGCCAGCAGCCCAGGGTACTACGAGCAGTACTTC.